This entry concerns a single TCR beta chain. Its target is unknown. V shed 10 bases and J shed 4 bases, with 18 bases lying between them. Germline V gene data show CDR1 as SGHTA and CDR2 as FQGTGA. The CDR3 runs 14 residues. This entry is derived from a study of cytomegalovirus exposure and HLA in healthy donors. Study-wide background: Samples from HLA-typed donors yielded approximately 88 million unique TCRs in an early data release. Study observations and caveats: Confirmation was obtained in vitro that a few CMV-associated chains are specific for CMV antigens. Roughly uniform depth of sequencing across donors was assumed in presence/absence analyses.

It was with 60 Vbeta and 13 Jbeta primers that the PCR ran. Profiled with immunoSEQ multiplex PCR; TCRdb holds only in-frame clones, not every one. The data hold about 160,000 clones, with 65% to 85% observed a single time. The chain combines TRBV7-3 with TRBJ2-3; perhaps TRBD2 as D (7 bases). This receptor was identified in a woman aged 30 to 39 in good health and CMV-seropositive. Sequencing input: PBMCs. The CDR3 DNA reads as TGTGCCACCGCTCCGGGGGGCTCCGCAGATACGCAGTATTTT. Its translation is CATAPGGSADTQYF.